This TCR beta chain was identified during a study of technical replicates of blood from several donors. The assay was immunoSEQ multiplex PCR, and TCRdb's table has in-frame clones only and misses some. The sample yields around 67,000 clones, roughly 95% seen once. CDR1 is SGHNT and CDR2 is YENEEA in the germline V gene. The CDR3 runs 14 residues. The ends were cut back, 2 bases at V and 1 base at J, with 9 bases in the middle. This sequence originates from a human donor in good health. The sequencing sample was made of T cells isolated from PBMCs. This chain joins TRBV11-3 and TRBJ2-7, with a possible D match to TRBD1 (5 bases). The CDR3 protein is CASSLFTGSYEQYF. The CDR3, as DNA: TGTGCCAGCAGCTTATTTACAGGATCCTACGAGCAGTACTTC.